The T cell receptor beta chain described here comes from a study of blood T cell repertoires in COVID-19. Overall study context: Spain, Italy and the United States supplied samples that represented acute and convalescent COVID-19. T cells, B-cell-depleted T cells, or PBMCs supplied cDNA or gDNA.

How the authors handled the data: Estimation of nucleated cell counts relied on the amplification of reference gene primers. Sequenced by immunoSEQ multiplex PCR; TCRdb stores in-frame clones only, minus some. D and trimming come from the DNA, and the V and J calls and clone size come from that table. The sample shows 50,000 to 65,000 clones, under 85% of them seen only once. Germline V gives CDR1 MGHDK, CDR2 SYGVNS. Trimming removed 2 bases from V and 6 bases from J; junction bases left unmatched: 6. The CDR3 has 15 residues. This clonotype was sampled from a woman aged 45-60 years with active or convalescent COVID-19. Specimen: peripheral blood. The J gene is TRBJ2-3, the V gene TRBV25-1, with 9 bases fitting TRBD1. CDR3 sequence (DNA): TGTGCCAGCAGTGAACCGGGACAGGGAGGCGATACGCAGTATTTT. It codes for CASSEPGQGGDTQYF.